This entry is about one T cell receptor beta chain. Its antigen is as yet unknown. These data originate in a study of cytomegalovirus exposure and HLA in healthy donors. Study observations and caveats: There were several of the most significant clusters that appeared linked to common viral pathogens in a later analysis.

PCR employed 60 Vbeta and 13 Jbeta primers. The protocol was immunoSEQ multiplex PCR, while the TCRdb copy is restricted to in-frame clones and leaves out a portion. The sample carries 250,000 to 350,000 clones, 86% recorded once. V dropped 3 bases and J dropped 6; count of bases not matched to a gene: 2. The germline V gene has CDR1 MNHEY and CDR2 SMNVEV (reference sequence). The CDR3 is made up of 13 amino acids. The source of this sequence is a middle-aged man in good health and CMV-seropositive. The chain is built from TRBV27 and TRBJ2-7, with 10 bases fitting TRBD1. Material for sequencing was PBMCs. CDR3 in amino acids: CASSLGQGSEQYF. CDR3 bases: TGTGCCAGCAGTTTGGGACAGGGGTCCGAGCAGTACTTC.